The sequence of this T cell receptor (beta chain) was determined in a study of CD8 T cells in ankylosing spondylitis. On this clonotype: Antigen specificity is unknown.

TCR beta libraries were made by quantitative 5'-RACE with molecular barcodes. TCRdb reprocessed the 5' RACE reads via MiXCR and lists one record per CDR3 protein. Of some 840,000 distinct CDR3 sequences in the sample, 12% were seen once. The CDR3 length is 15 residues. The germline V gene has CDR1 SGHTA and CDR2 FQGNSA. Trimming stripped 2 bases from V and 2 bases from J, with 12 bases between. Study findings and constraints: Matched ankylosing spondylitis synovial fluid reportedly contained a significantly enriched population of disease-linked clones. What seemed typical of ankylosing spondylitis blood was a TCR beta motif built from under 10 highly homologous variants. Earlier reports found some motif variants in synovial fluid and blood in reactive arthritis.

This clonotype was sampled from a male donor with ankylosing spondylitis. V and J are TRBV7-2 and TRBJ1-1; D is possibly TRBD1 (5 bases). Material for sequencing was blood, either unsorted or a sorted T cell fraction (not recorded which). CDR3 in DNA: TGTGCCAGCAGCTTACAGGGAACCTTAAACACTGAAGCTTTCTTT. It encodes CASSLQGTLNTEAFF.